This T cell receptor (beta chain) was identified in a study of cytomegalovirus exposure and HLA in healthy donors. Germline values: CDR1 MDHEN, CDR2 SYDVKM. V lost 11 bases, J lost 12 bases, and 28 bases lay in between. The CDR3 has 15 amino acids. Vbeta (60) and Jbeta (13) primers were used in the PCR. The repertoire was sequenced with immunoSEQ multiplex PCR; TCRdb's copy has only in-frame clones and lacks some. Of under 200,000 clones listed, approximately 80% are singletons. The sample was PBMCs. The source of this sequence is a woman in her 40s in good health and CMV-seropositive. The V and J genes are TRBV28 and TRBJ1-4, with D perhaps matching TRBD1 (6 bases). The CDR3 DNA reads as TGTGCCTCAGCAACAAGATGGGGGCACGCTAGGGAACTGTTTTTT. Protein product: CASATRWGHARELFF.